The 27 T cell receptor beta chains reported below all come from one sample, sequenced in a study of blood T cell repertoires in COVID-19 (dated by TCRdb to the early 2020s). Preparation of the library involved the immunoSEQ multiplex PCR assay. In TCRdb, the immuneACCESS table is reduced to in-frame sequences with V and J assigned. These tables do not hold every clone; where another copy was compared, an unresolved V gene accounts for under half, and the others remain unexplained. This sample gives around 130,000 clones in total; 70% to 80% of them show up just once. 7.9% of the sample is taken by the ten largest. Sequenced: peripheral blood. The receptors originated from a human donor in a cohort sampled during active COVID-19.

The J gene is TRBJ2-7, the V gene TRBV2, with 7 bases identical to TRBD2. V shed 0 bases and J 0 bases; nucleotides not matched to a gene: 8. Germline lookup yields CDR1 SNHLY and CDR2 FYNNEI. The CDR3 loop spans 17 amino acids. CDR3 amino acids: CASSEAPPGLLSYEQYF. Written as DNA, the CDR3 is TGTGCCAGCAGTGAAGCGCCCCCGGGACTACTCTCCTACGAGCAGTACTTC.

The chain links TRBV18 to TRBJ2-2; D is possibly TRBD1 (6 bases). V was trimmed by 4 bases and J by 2 bases, leaving 11 bases between them. Germline V CDR1 and CDR2: KGHSH, LQKENI. There are 15 residues in the CDR3. The CDR3 loop is CASSLPGQNTGELFF. The CDR3 DNA reads TGTGCCAGCTCACTCCCGGGACAAAACACCGGGGAGCTGTTTTTT.

This clone was observed a few times. The sample has other DNA sequences that encode this CDR3 too. The gene calls are TRBV11-2 and TRBJ1-2; TRBD1 matches 10 bases. Looked up from germline, CDR1 is SGHAT and CDR2 is FQNNGV. The CDR3 is made up of 14 amino acids. V was clipped by 6 bases and J by 3 bases; unmatched bases: 4. As DNA, the CDR3 is TGTGCCAGCAGTTCGACAGGGGGCCACTATGGCTACACCTTC. Its translation is CASSSTGGHYGYTF.

The J gene is TRBJ2-7, the V gene TRBV10-2, with 9 bases identical to TRBD1. This CDR3 region has 14 residues. V trimming: 11 bases; J trimming: 2 bases; junction bases outside the gene matches: 10. Germline CDR1 is WSHSY and CDR2 is SAAADI. Here the CDR3 DNA reads TGCGCCTCCACCCCCAGGACAGGGGCCTACGAGCAGTACTTC. This gives the protein CASTPRTGAYEQYF.

This clone is a singleton in its sample. The chain carries TRBV6-5 and TRBJ1-5; 8 bases line up with TRBD1. Germline CDR1 is MNHEY and CDR2 is SVGAGI. V was clipped by 7 bases and J by 6 bases; unmatched bases: 8. This CDR3 region has 14 residues. The chain's CDR3 is CASKDREWGQPQHF. The CDR3 bases are TGTGCCAGCAAGGACAGGGAATGGGGTCAGCCCCAGCATTTT.

The V and J genes are TRBV2 and TRBJ1-5; the D gene is possibly TRBD1 (5 bases). The CDR3 consists of 14 residues. V lost 7 bases, J lost 2 bases, and 12 bases lay in between. CDR1 is SNHLY, CDR2 FYNNEI, per germline. In DNA form, the CDR3 reads TGTGCCAGCATGTCGCAGGGCGGCAATCAGCCCCAGCATTTT. It translates to CASMSQGGNQPQHF.

This clone appeared a few times. The chain employs TRBV5-1 and TRBJ2-7, with TRBD1 identical over 11 bases. Looked up from germline, CDR1 is SGHRS and CDR2 is YFSETQ. This CDR3 region has 14 residues. Losses at the gene ends were 3 bases for V and 5 bases for J; bases not matched to a gene: 4. The CDR3, as DNA: TGCGCCAGCAGCTCGGGACAGGGGGGCCACGAGCAGTACTTC. Residues: CASSSGQGGHEQYF.

The chain carries TRBV5-1 and TRBJ1-2; no firm D call. V lost 0 bases, J lost 4 bases, and 10 bases lay in between. The CDR3 runs 14 residues. Germline-derived CDR1 and CDR2 are SGHRS and YFSETQ. CDR3: CASSLEALSYGYTF. The CDR3, as DNA: TGCGCCAGCAGCTTGGAAGCCCTTAGCTATGGCTACACCTTC. The full variable domain, completed using reference TRBV5-1 and TRBJ1-2, is KAGVTQTPRYLIKTRGQQVTLSCSPISGHRSVSWYQQTPGQGLQFLFEYFSETQRNKGNFPGRFSGRQFSNSRSEMNVSTLELGDSALYLCASSLEALSYGYTFGSGTRLTVV.

This clone occurred a few times. J is TRBJ2-7 and V is TRBV4-1; the D gene is possibly TRBD2 (6 bases). Between the trimmed V and J ends, which lost 0 bases and 0 bases, there was a span of 9 bases. Per germline, CDR1 MGHRA and CDR2 YSYEKL. The CDR3 contains 15 residues. The CDR3 DNA follows: TGCGCCAGCAGCCAAGATGCGGGGAACTCCTACGAGCAGTACTTC. Its translation: CASSQDAGNSYEQYF.

The chain couples TRBV5-6 to TRBJ2-1, with no clear D. CDR1 SGHDT and CDR2 YYEEEE come from the germline V gene. CDR3 length: 13 amino acids. V dropped 2 bases and J dropped 4 bases, with 7 bases sitting between them. This chain's CDR3 is CASSLGDYNEQFF. In DNA, the CDR3 is TGTGCCAGCAGCTTAGGAGATTACAATGAGCAGTTCTTC.

This clone was found a few times. This chain connects TRBV7-2 to TRBJ1-4; the match to TRBD1 covers 8 bases. This CDR3 has 15 amino acids. Trimming took 7 bases from V and 3 from J; bases not matched to a gene: 7. The germline V gene has CDR1 SGHTA and CDR2 FQGNSA. CDR3 amino acids: CASNPGQVANEKLFF. In DNA, the CDR3 is TGTGCCAGCAATCCGGGACAGGTGGCTAATGAAAAACTGTTTTTT.

This clone is a singleton in its sample. J is TRBJ1-2 and V is TRBV2, with D possibly TRBD1 on 5 matching bases. Germline V gives CDR1 SNHLY, CDR2 FYNNEI. The ends were cut back, 6 bases at V and 7 bases at J, with 18 bases in the middle. This CDR3 comprises 14 residues. The CDR3 region has the DNA TGTGCCAGCAGGGGGGAGGCGGATCTAGTTGGCTACACCTTC. It specifies CASRGEADLVGYTF.

The chain joins TRBV19 to TRBJ2-6, with D maybe TRBD1 (6 bases). V dropped 5 bases and J dropped 2 bases, with 10 bases sitting between them. The CDR3 is 15 residues long. CDR1 is LNHDA and CDR2 is SQIVND in the germline V gene (reference sequence). CDR3 loop: CASSAYRAGANVLTF. The CDR3 DNA is TGTGCCAGTAGTGCGTACAGGGCTGGGGCCAACGTCCTGACTTTC.

The chain joins TRBV3-1 (or the pseudogene TRBV3-2) to TRBJ2-7; D is unclear. V was cut by 1 base and J by 0 bases, with 7 bases left in between. CDR3 length equals 14 residues. Germline V gene lookup returns CDR1 LGHDT and CDR2 YNNKEL (reference sequence). The CDR3: CASSQGPNSYEQYF. The CDR3 DNA follows: TGTGCCAGCAGCCAAGGGCCCAACTCCTACGAGCAGTACTTC.

The CDR3 loop is CASSGQSTLNTEAFF. CDR3 sequence (DNA): TGTGCCAGCAGTGGGCAGAGTACCTTGAACACTGAAGCTTTCTTT. The rearrangement links TRBV6-2 or TRBV6-3 to TRBJ1-1; D gene unclear. V was cut by 5 bases and J by 0 bases, with 13 bases left in between. The length of the CDR3 is 15 residues. CDR1 MNHEY and CDR2 SVGEGT come from the germline V gene.

The chain uses TRBV27 and TRBJ2-7, with TRBD2 matching over 11 bases. The V and J ends lost 6 bases and 2 bases, in that order; junction bases with no gene match: 3. The CDR3 contains 14 residues. The germline gives CDR1 MNHEY, CDR2 SMNVEV (reference sequence). CDR3 coding DNA: TGTGCCAGCAGGAGTAGCGGGAGGGCCTACGAGCAGTACTTC. Its translation is CASRSSGRAYEQYF.

This clone was counted between two and nine times. The chain couples TRBV7-9 to TRBJ1-1; D remains unclear. The V end was cut by 1 base, the J end by 0 bases, with 6 bases between. Germline loops: CDR1 SEHNR, CDR2 FQNEAQ (reference sequence). This CDR3 contains 14 residues. CDR3 sequence reads: CASSLVTVNTEAFF. CDR3 bases: TGTGCCAGCAGCTTAGTTACTGTGAACACTGAAGCTTTCTTT. The whole variable domain, remainder taken from reference TRBV7-9 and TRBJ1-1, is DTGVSQNPRHKITKRGQNVTFRCDPISEHNRLYWYRQTLGQGPEFLTYFQNEAQLEKSRLLSDRFSAERPKGSFSTLEIQRTEQGDSAMYLCASSLVTVNTEAFFGQGTRLTVV.

The V gene is TRBV6-4, the J gene TRBJ1-2; D is undetermined. CDR1 and CDR2 from the germline V gene are MRHNA and SNTAGT. V was trimmed by 2 bases and J by 6 bases, leaving 22 bases between them. This CDR3 has 17 amino acids. CDR3 coding DNA: TGTGCCAGCAGTGACACCTTTGGATTCGACCGAGGCGATGGCTACACCTTC. Protein: CASSDTFGFDRGDGYTF.

The J gene is TRBJ1-3, the V gene TRBV6-6, with 8 bases that match TRBD1. The V gene's germline CDR1 is MNHNY and CDR2 SVGAGI (reference sequence). V was clipped by 5 bases and J by 0 bases; unmatched bases: 6. The CDR3 length is 16 residues. The CDR3 sequence: CASSRDRTSSGNTIYF. In nucleotides, the CDR3 is TGTGCCAGCAGTCGGGACAGGACAAGCTCTGGAAACACCATATATTTT.

The V gene is TRBV6-5, the J gene TRBJ1-2; 7 positions match TRBD1. CDR3 length equals 16 residues. The V and J ends lost 0 bases and 4 bases, in that order; junction bases with no gene match: 8. CDR1 and CDR2 from the germline V gene are MNHEY and SVGAGI. The CDR3: CASSYSNTGEIYGYTF. The CDR3 DNA reads TGTGCCAGCAGTTACTCGAACACAGGGGAAATCTATGGCTACACCTTC.

The chain employs TRBV29-1 and TRBJ1-2; tentatively, D is TRBD1 (6 bases). V was shortened by 1 base and J by 2 bases, with 11 bases between the two germline ends. Per the germline V gene, CDR1 is SQVTM and CDR2 is ANQGSEA. The CDR3 sequence is 14 residues long. In nucleotides, the CDR3 is TGCAGCGTTGAAGTTTGGGACAACAACTATGGCTACACCTTC. Translated, it gives CSVEVWDNNYGYTF.

V usage is TRBV29-1 and J usage is TRBJ2-7, with a possible D match to TRBD2 (5 bases). V lost 4 bases, J lost 5 bases, and 18 bases lay in between. This CDR3 comprises 14 residues. CDR1 and CDR2 (germline): SQVTM, ANQGSEA. As DNA, the CDR3 is TGCAGCGTTGGCCCCGGGATCACAAGAGACGAGCAGTACTTC. As protein: CSVGPGITRDEQYF.

This clone was seen repeatedly, ten times or more. This chain joins TRBV29-1 and TRBJ2-7; D may be TRBD1 (5 bases). With 4 bases removed from V and 0 bases from J, the gap between germline ends came to 19 bases. Germline loops: CDR1 SQVTM, CDR2 ANQGSEA. CDR3 length: 16 amino acids. The CDR3, as DNA: TGCAGCGTTGTAAGCAGGGAAGATCAAAGCTCCTACGAGCAGTACTTC. Its translation: CSVVSREDQSSYEQYF.

The chain couples TRBV5-6 to TRBJ1-1; weak D call: TRBD1 (5 bases). This CDR3 has 13 residues. Germline CDR1 SGHDT, CDR2 YYEEEE. Trimming shortened V by 2 bases and J by 4 bases, and 9 bases separated the two germline ends. The CDR3 DNA reads as TGTGCCAGCAGCTTTGTCGGGGGCACTGAAGCTTTCTTT. Translation gives CASSFVGGTEAFF.

This chain connects TRBV2 to TRBJ1-1; D is possibly TRBD1 (5 bases). Trimming pared 7 bases from V and 6 bases from J, leaving 9 bases between. CDR3 length: 11 residues. Germline-derived CDR1 and CDR2 are SNHLY and FYNNEI. CDR3 nucleotide sequence: TGTGCCAGCAAACGGGGGGCTGAAGCTTTCTTT. It is translated as CASKRGAEAFF.

The rearrangement uses TRBV28 and TRBJ2-6; D perhaps matches TRBD2 (5 bases). This CDR3 spans 15 amino acids. Deletions cut 8 bases from V and 1 base from J, with 12 bases between. Germline values: CDR1 MDHEN, CDR2 SYDVKM. CDR3 nucleotides: TGTGCCAGCTCCCGCCCGGGGTCTGGGGCCAACGTCCTGACTTTC. As protein: CASSRPGSGANVLTF. Together with reference TRBV28 and TRBJ2-6, the CDR3 gives the full variable domain: DVKVTQSSRYLVKRTGEKVFLECVQDMDHENMFWYRQDPGLGLRLIYFSYDVKMKEKGDIPEGYSVSREKKERFSLILESASTNQTSMYLCASSRPGSGANVLTFGAGSRLTVL.

The chain joins TRBV11-2 to TRBJ1-1; no firm D call. Germline lookup yields CDR1 SGHAT and CDR2 FQNNGV. Deletions cut 3 bases from V and 0 bases from J, with 11 bases between. This CDR3 has 15 residues. The CDR3 DNA reads TGTGCCAGCAGCTTCCCCGCAAGCATGAACACTGAAGCTTTCTTT. This translates into CASSFPASMNTEAFF.